Each of the 27 T cell receptor beta chains below was sequenced from the same sample in a study of CD8 T cells in Susac syndrome. Random hexamers were used to reverse transcribe about 0.5 to 1 ug of RNA. Each CDR3 protein gets one entry after TCRdb re-called the immunoSEQ multiplex PCR reads with MiXCR. The repertoire holds about 300,000 distinct CDR3 sequences, with 65% to 90% as singletons. The material sequenced was CD8+ T cells from PBMCs. The origin of the receptors is a human donor with multiple sclerosis.

The chain combines TRBV28 with TRBJ1-1; D may be TRBD1 (5 bases). This CDR3 is built from 14 residues. The V gene lost 6 bases and the J gene lost 1 base, with 12 bases spanning the gap. Germline CDR1 is MDHEN and CDR2 is SYDVKM. For the CDR3, the DNA is TGTGCCAGCAGGGCGGTGGGGGGGAACACTGAAGCTTTCTTT. Translation: CASRAVGGNTEAFF.

The genes are TRBV6-2 or TRBV6-3 and TRBJ1-1, with no clear D. The germline CDR1 and CDR2 sequences are MNHEY and SVGEGT. The CDR3 loop spans 14 amino acids. V was trimmed by 5 bases and J by 4 bases, leaving 14 bases between them. CDR3 sequence: CASSGPLVPTEAFF. In DNA form, the CDR3 reads TGTGCCAGCAGTGGACCCTTAGTCCCCACTGAAGCTTTCTTT.

V usage is TRBV4-3 and J usage is TRBJ2-3; D possibly uses TRBD1 or TRBD2 (5 bases each). The CDR3 sequence is 16 residues long. From germline, CDR1 is LGHNA and CDR2 YSLEER. V lost 6 bases to trimming and J lost 2 bases, with 18 bases between them. This CDR3 is CASRGRQSSLTDTQYF. The CDR3, as DNA: TGCGCCAGCAGGGGGAGACAGTCATCCCTCACAGATACGCAGTATTTT.

The CDR3 here is CASSYSRDFSYEQYF. The CDR3 nucleotides are TGTGCCAGCAGCTACTCCAGGGATTTCTCCTACGAGCAGTACTTC. The chain joins TRBV7-2 to TRBJ2-7, with D possibly TRBD1 on 5 matching bases. The CDR3 contains 15 residues. Germline V gene lookup returns CDR1 SGHTA and CDR2 FQGNSA. Between the trimmed V and J ends, which lost 4 bases and 0 bases, there was a span of 13 bases.

In nucleotides, the CDR3 is TGTGCCAGCAGTTCCTCGACTAGCGGAGGAAATGAGCAGTTCTTC. It is translated as CASSSSTSGGNEQFF. This chain joins TRBV27 and TRBJ2-1; 9 nucleotides agree with TRBD2. With 4 bases clipped from V and 7 bases from J, the junction kept 8 bases outside the gene matches. The CDR3 loop spans 15 amino acids. Germline CDR1 reads MNHEY; CDR2 reads SMNVEV (reference sequence).

The rearrangement links TRBV6-2 or TRBV6-3 to TRBJ2-1; 10 bases are a match to TRBD1. Per germline, CDR1 MNHEY and CDR2 SVGEGT. Trimming removed 5 bases from V and 9 bases from J; junction bases left unmatched: 13. This CDR3 region has 16 residues. In DNA form, the CDR3 reads TGTGCCAGCAGTGGGTGGGACAGGGGATTTCGATTTGAGCAGTTCTTC. It yields the protein CASSGWDRGFRFEQFF.

The chain joins TRBV10-3 to TRBJ2-7; tentatively, D is TRBD1 (5 bases). CDR1 and CDR2 from the germline V gene are ENHRY and SYGVKD. Trimming left V 0 bases short and J 3 bases short, with 9 bases between. This CDR3 contains 14 residues. CDR3 in amino acids: CAISESSRVYEQYF. CDR3 coding DNA: TGTGCCATCAGTGAGTCCAGCAGGGTCTACGAGCAGTACTTC.

The genes are TRBV21-1 and TRBJ2-7; TRBD2, the table's D call, was not compared with the DNA. TRBV21-1 constitutes a pseudogene. CDR3 length: 16 residues. CDR3 loop: CASSTVNRVLSYKQYF. The CDR3 DNA is TGTGCCAGCAGCACCGTCAACCGGGTCTTATCCTACAAGCAGTACTTC.

The rearrangement joins TRBV6-5 to TRBJ1-2; tentatively, D is TRBD1 (5 bases). This CDR3 comprises 13 residues. V lost 9 bases to trimming and J lost 1 base, with 12 bases between them. Germline CDR1 is MNHEY and CDR2 is SVGAGI. The CDR3 spells CASRDGFNYGYTF. Written as DNA, the CDR3 is TGTGCCAGTCGGGACGGTTTTAACTATGGCTACACCTTC.

This rearrangement joins TRBV5-5 to TRBJ2-1; tentatively, D is TRBD2 (6 bases). Germline-derived CDR1 and CDR2 are SGHKS and YYEKEE (reference sequence). The length of the CDR3 is 16 residues. V was pared by 4 bases and J by 0 bases, with 14 bases between. CDR3 in DNA: TGTGCCAGCAGCCCCGGAGGGCGGTTCTCCTACAATGAGCAGTTCTTC. It translates to CASSPGGRFSYNEQFF.

The chain couples TRBV10-3 to TRBJ2-7, with 8 positions matching TRBD2. V was pared by 4 bases and J by 4 bases, with 12 bases of the junction left unmatched. The CDR3 runs to 16 residues. Germline V gene lookup returns CDR1 ENHRY and CDR2 SYGVKD. The CDR3 here is CAISGGVTGGPYEQYF. CDR3 coding DNA: TGTGCCATCAGTGGAGGGGTAACGGGAGGGCCTTACGAGCAGTACTTC.

This clonotype was seen once. This chain uses TRBV27 with TRBJ2-1; the D call may be TRBD1 or TRBD2 (6 bases each). Germline assignment: CDR1 MNHEY and CDR2 SMNVEV (reference sequence). V was clipped by 7 bases and J by 4 bases, with 17 bases between them. This CDR3 has 15 residues. The CDR3 reads CASTSTEGGYNEQFF. DNA of the CDR3: TGTGCCAGCACCTCCACGGAGGGGGGATACAATGAGCAGTTCTTC.

V gene TRBV6-5 combines with J gene TRBJ1-2; the D is unclear. The V and J ends lost 0 bases and 0 bases respectively, with 8 bases between them. CDR1 and CDR2 from the germline V gene are MNHEY and SVGAGI. The CDR3 sequence is 15 residues long. CDR3 bases: TGTGCCAGCAGTTACTCCGAAAGGTCTAACTATGGCTACACCTTC. It yields the protein CASSYSERSNYGYTF.

The chain employs TRBV4-3 and TRBJ2-1, with D perhaps being TRBD1 or TRBD2 (5 bases each). This CDR3 has 17 amino acids. Germline V gene sequence: CDR1 LGHNA, CDR2 YSLEER. Trimming shortened V by 0 bases and J by 7 bases, and 19 bases separated the two germline ends. CDR3 nucleotides: TGCGCCAGCAGCCAAGATATGGGAGTAGGGGTCTGGAATGAGCAGTTCTTC. This encodes CASSQDMGVGVWNEQFF.

In this sample, this clonotype turned up a few times. The CDR3 sequence: CASSSPLGPDTQYF. The DNA of the CDR3 is TGTGCCAGCAGTTCGCCCTTGGGGCCAGATACGCAGTATTTT. The V gene is TRBV6-1, the J gene TRBJ2-3; D is possibly TRBD1 (5 bases). Per the germline V gene, CDR1 is MNHNS and CDR2 is SASEGT. Trimming left V 5 bases short and J 4 bases short, with 13 bases between. There are 14 residues in the CDR3.

J is TRBJ2-3 and V is TRBV18; 7 nucleotides match TRBD1. CDR3 size: 17 residues. Per germline, CDR1 KGHSH and CDR2 LQKENI. The V gene end was trimmed by 2 bases and the J gene end by 1 base; junction bases not matched to a gene: 9. CDR3 nucleotide sequence: TGTGCCAGCTCACCAGACGGGACAGCCGTACGCACAGATACGCAGTATTTT. As protein: CASSPDGTAVRTDTQYF. Full variable domain (rest looked up from reference TRBV18 and TRBJ2-3): NAGVMQNPRHLVRRRGQEARLRCSPMKGHSHVYWYRQLPEEGLKFMVYLQKENIIDESGMPKERFSAEFPKEGPSILRIQQVVRGDSAAYFCASSPDGTAVRTDTQYFGPGTRLTVL.

V and J are TRBV9 and TRBJ1-1, with TRBD1 as a possible D gene (6 bases). Germline V gives CDR1 SGDLS, CDR2 YYNGEE. Trimming cost V 0 bases and J 0 bases, with 9 bases left between them. This CDR3 is 15 amino acids long. CDR3 DNA: TGTGCCAGCAGCGTAGCCCAGGGGCTGAACACTGAAGCTTTCTTT. It translates to CASSVAQGLNTEAFF.

This chain uses TRBV19 with TRBJ1-5; D is unresolved. V lost 2 bases and J 5 bases, leaving 7 bases between the germline ends. The CDR3 sequence is 13 residues long. The germline V gene encodes CDR1 LNHDA and CDR2 SQIVND (reference sequence). The CDR3, as DNA: TGTGCCAGTAGTATACAGCCCGATCAGCCCCAGCATTTT. It encodes CASSIQPDQPQHF.

V is TRBV13 and J is TRBJ2-7; 8 positions match TRBD1. Germline trimming cut 1 base from V and 7 bases from J; bases unmatched to any gene: 9. CDR3 length: 15 residues. Germline lookup yields CDR1 PRHDT and CDR2 FYEKMQ (reference sequence). The CDR3 coding sequence is TGTGCCAGCAGCTTAGTCATCAGGGGGCGGCGTGAGCAGTACTTC. It is translated as CASSLVIRGRREQYF. Looking up the rest from reference TRBV13 and TRBJ2-7 gives the full variable domain: AAGVIQSPRHLIKEKRETATLKCYPIPRHDTVYWYQQGPGQDPQFLISFYEKMQSDKGSIPDRFSAQQFSDYHSELNMSSLELGDSALYFCASSLVIRGRREQYFGPGTRLTVT.

This clonotype showed up just a few times. V is TRBV30 and J is TRBJ2-2, with TRBD2 identical over 8 bases. With V trimmed by 1 base and J by 5 bases, 3 bases remained unmatched. The germline gives CDR1 GTSNPN, CDR2 SVGIG (reference sequence). The CDR3 is 14 amino acids. CDR3: CAWSAGTRTGELFF. For the CDR3, the DNA is TGTGCCTGGAGTGCCGGGACTAGAACCGGGGAGCTGTTTTTT.

The CDR3: CASSVDAAVTGELFF. In nucleotides, the CDR3 is TGTGCCAGCAGCGTCGACGCTGCGGTCACCGGGGAGCTGTTTTTT. This rearrangement joins TRBV9 to TRBJ2-2; D unclear. V lost 2 bases and J 4 bases, leaving 12 bases between the germline ends. The germline V gene encodes CDR1 SGDLS and CDR2 YYNGEE. This CDR3 has 15 residues.

The chain links TRBV2 to TRBJ2-1; 9 positions match TRBD2. The CDR3 length is 13 residues. Germline V gene sequence: CDR1 SNHLY, CDR2 FYNNEI. V dropped 9 bases and J dropped 7; count of bases not matched to a gene: 7. CDR3 amino acids: CARSSGTGNEQFF. CDR3 DNA sequence: TGTGCCAGATCTAGCGGGACCGGGAATGAGCAGTTCTTC.

The chain is built from TRBV9 and TRBJ2-7; 9 nucleotides align to TRBD2. Germline V gene data show CDR1 as SGDLS and CDR2 as YYNGEE. The CDR3 covers 14 residues. Trimming cost V 3 bases and J 3 bases; bases outside gene matches: 4. CDR3 in amino acids: CASSAGLADYEQYF. CDR3 bases: TGTGCCAGCAGCGCGGGACTAGCAGACTACGAGCAGTACTTC.

This clonotype was seen once. The V call is TRBV6-1, the J call TRBJ1-1; D remains unclear. Germline values: CDR1 MNHNS, CDR2 SASEGT. This CDR3 contains 16 residues. The germline V and J ends were trimmed by 3 bases and 1 base, with 15 bases remaining between them. The CDR3 sequence is CASSEYTKVSNTEAFF. The CDR3 DNA follows: TGTGCCAGCAGTGAGTATACTAAGGTTTCGAACACTGAAGCTTTCTTT.

The chain recombines TRBV30 with TRBJ2-3, with 8 bases lining up with TRBD2. The CDR3 runs 14 residues. After removal of 2 bases from V and 4 bases from J, the junction contained 5 bases not matched to a gene. Germline values: CDR1 GTSNPN, CDR2 SVGIG (reference sequence). The CDR3 DNA reads TGTGCCTGGAGTCTTCTAGCGGGCCCAGATACGCAGTATTTT. Translation gives CAWSLLAGPDTQYF.

The chain combines TRBV27 with TRBJ2-1; TRBD1 aligns across 8 bases. The germline gives CDR1 MNHEY, CDR2 SMNVEV (reference sequence). The V gene end was trimmed by 7 bases and the J gene end by 5 bases; junction bases not matched to a gene: 7. There are 14 residues in the CDR3. In DNA, the CDR3 is TGTGCCAGCACGGACAGGGAAAAGGACAATGAGCAGTTCTTC. This codes for CASTDREKDNEQFF.

The CDR3: CASSLAWTSGEKGDEQFF. Written as DNA, the CDR3 is TGTGCCAGCAGCTTAGCGTGGACTAGCGGGGAGAAGGGCGATGAGCAGTTCTTC. The rearrangement joins TRBV7-9 to TRBJ2-1; 12 bases agree with TRBD2. Trimming removed 0 bases from V and 8 bases from J; junction bases left unmatched: 11. The CDR3 has 18 amino acids. Germline V CDR1 and CDR2: SEHNR, FQNEAQ (reference sequence).